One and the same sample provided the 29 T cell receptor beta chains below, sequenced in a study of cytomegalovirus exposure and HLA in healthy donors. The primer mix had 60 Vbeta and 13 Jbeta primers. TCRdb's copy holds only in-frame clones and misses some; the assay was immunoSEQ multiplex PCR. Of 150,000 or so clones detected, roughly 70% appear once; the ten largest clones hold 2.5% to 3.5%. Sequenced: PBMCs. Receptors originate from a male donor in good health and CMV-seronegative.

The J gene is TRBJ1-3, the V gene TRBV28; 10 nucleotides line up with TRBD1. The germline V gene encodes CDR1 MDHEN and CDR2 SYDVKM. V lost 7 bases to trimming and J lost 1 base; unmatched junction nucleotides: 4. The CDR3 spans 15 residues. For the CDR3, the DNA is TGTGCCAGCACTAGACAGGGGGCTTCTGGAAACACCATATATTTT. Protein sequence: CASTRQGASGNTIYF.

Here the CDR3 reads CAWSVSGNEQFF. CDR3 DNA sequence: TGTGCCTGGAGTGTTTCAGGAAATGAGCAGTTCTTC. J is TRBJ2-1 and V is TRBV30; unclear D gene. CDR1 GTSNPN and CDR2 SVGIG come from the germline V gene (reference sequence). The CDR3 runs 12 residues. V was shortened by 0 bases and J by 7 bases, with 7 bases between the two germline ends. The variable domain in full, with the rest retrieved from reference TRBV30 and TRBJ2-1, is SQTIHQWPATLVQPVGSPLSLECTVEGTSNPNLYWYRQAAGRGLQLLFYSVGIGQISSEVPQNLSASRPQDRQFILSSKKLLLSDSGFYLCAWSVSGNEQFFGPGTRLTVL.

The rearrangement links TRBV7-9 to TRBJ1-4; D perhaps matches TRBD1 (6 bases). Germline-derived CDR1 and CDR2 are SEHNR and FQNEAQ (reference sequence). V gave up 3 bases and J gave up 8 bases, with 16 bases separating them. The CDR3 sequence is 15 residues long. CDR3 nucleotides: TGTGCCAGCAGCTTGACGGGGGGCCGGGGGGAAAAACTGTTTTTT. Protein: CASSLTGGRGEKLFF.

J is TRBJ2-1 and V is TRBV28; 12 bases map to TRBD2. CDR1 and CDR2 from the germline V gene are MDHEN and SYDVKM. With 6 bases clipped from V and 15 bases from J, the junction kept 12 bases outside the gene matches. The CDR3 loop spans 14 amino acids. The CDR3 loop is CASRKLAGGSDPFF. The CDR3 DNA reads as TGTGCCAGCAGGAAACTAGCGGGGGGTTCCGACCCGTTCTTC.

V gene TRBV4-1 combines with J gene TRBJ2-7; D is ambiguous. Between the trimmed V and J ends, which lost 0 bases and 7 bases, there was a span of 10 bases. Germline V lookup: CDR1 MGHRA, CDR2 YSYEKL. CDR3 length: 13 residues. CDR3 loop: CASSQDLAREQYF. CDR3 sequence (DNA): TGCGCCAGCAGCCAAGATCTTGCGCGGGAGCAGTACTTC.

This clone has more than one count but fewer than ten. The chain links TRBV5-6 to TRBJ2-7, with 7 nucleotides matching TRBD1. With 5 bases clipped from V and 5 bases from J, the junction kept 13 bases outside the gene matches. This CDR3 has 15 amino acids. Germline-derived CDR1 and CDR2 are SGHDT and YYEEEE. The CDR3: CASRFGTVRPHEQYF. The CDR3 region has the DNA TGTGCCAGCAGGTTCGGGACAGTGAGGCCCCACGAGCAGTACTTC.

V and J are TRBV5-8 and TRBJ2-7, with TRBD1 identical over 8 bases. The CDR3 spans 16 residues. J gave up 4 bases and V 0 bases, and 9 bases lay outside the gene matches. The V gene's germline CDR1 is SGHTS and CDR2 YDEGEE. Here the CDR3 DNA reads TGTGCCAGCAGCTTGGGGGGCACAGGGGGGTGGTACGAGCAGTACTTC. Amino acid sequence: CASSLGGTGGWYEQYF.

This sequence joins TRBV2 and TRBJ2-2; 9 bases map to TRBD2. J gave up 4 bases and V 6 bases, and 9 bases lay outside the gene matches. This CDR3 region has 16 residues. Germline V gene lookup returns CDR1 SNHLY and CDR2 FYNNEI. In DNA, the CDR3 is TGTGCCAGCAGCGTCCTAGGAGCGGGAGGCACCGGGGAGCTGTTTTTT. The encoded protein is CASSVLGAGGTGELFF.

The CDR3 sequence: CAHRTGVRDTQYF. DNA for the CDR3: TGTGCACATCGTACGGGAGTGAGAGATACGCAGTATTTT. The chain is built from TRBV10-3 and TRBJ2-3; D might be TRBD2 (6 bases). From germline, CDR1 is ENHRY and CDR2 SYGVKD. The CDR3 has 13 amino acids.

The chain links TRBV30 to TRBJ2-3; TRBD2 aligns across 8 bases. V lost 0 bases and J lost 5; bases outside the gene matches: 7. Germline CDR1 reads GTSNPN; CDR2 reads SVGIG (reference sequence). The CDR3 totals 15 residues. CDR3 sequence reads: CAWSVAGTRLDTQYF. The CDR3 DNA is TGTGCCTGGAGTGTAGCTGGGACTAGATTAGATACGCAGTATTTT.

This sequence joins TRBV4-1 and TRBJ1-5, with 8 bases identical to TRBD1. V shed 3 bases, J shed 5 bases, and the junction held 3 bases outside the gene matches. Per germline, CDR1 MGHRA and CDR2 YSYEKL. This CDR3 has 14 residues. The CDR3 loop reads CASSQGQAYQPQHF. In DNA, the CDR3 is TGCGCCAGCAGCCAGGGACAGGCTTATCAGCCCCAGCATTTT.

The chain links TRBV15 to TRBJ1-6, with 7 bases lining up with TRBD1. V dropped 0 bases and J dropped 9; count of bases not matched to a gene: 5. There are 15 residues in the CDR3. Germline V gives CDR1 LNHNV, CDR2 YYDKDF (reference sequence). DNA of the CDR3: TGTGCCACCAGCAGAGAAGCCGCAGGGGGTTCACCCCTCCACTTT. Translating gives CATSREAAGGSPLHF.

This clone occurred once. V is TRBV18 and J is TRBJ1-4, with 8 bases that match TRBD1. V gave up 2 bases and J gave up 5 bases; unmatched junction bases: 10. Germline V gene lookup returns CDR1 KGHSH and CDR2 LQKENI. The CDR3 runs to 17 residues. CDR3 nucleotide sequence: TGTGCCAGCTCACCAACTACGGGACAGGCCCAAAATGAAAAACTGTTTTTT. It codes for CASSPTTGQAQNEKLFF.

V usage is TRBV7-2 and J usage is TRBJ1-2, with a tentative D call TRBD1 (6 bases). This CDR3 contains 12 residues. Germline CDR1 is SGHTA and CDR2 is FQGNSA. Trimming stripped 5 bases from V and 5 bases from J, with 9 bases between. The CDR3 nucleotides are TGTGCCAGCAGCATAACAGGGTATGGCTACACCTTC. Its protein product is CASSITGYGYTF.

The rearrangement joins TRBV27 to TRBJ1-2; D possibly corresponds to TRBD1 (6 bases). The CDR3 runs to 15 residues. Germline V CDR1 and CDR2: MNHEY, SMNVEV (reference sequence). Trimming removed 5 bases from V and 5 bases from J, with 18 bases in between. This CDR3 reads CASSTGGDTGYGYTF. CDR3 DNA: TGTGCCAGCAGTACGGGGGGCGACACGGGGTATGGCTACACCTTC.

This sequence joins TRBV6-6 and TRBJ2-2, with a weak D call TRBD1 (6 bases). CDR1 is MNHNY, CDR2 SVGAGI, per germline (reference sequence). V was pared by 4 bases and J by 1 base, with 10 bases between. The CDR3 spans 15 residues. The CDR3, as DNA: TGTGCCAGCAGTTCCCCCAGGGGGAACACCGGGGAGCTGTTTTTT. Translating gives CASSSPRGNTGELFF.

The DNA of the CDR3 is TGTGCCAGCAGCATTGGGGGGGACAGGAGCACAGATACGCAGTATTTT. Translating gives CASSIGGDRSTDTQYF. This chain links TRBV5-5 with TRBJ2-3; maybe TRBD1 (8 bases). The germline V gene encodes CDR1 SGHKS and CDR2 YYEKEE (reference sequence). CDR3 size: 16 residues. Trimming removed 4 bases at V and 0 bases at J, with 15 bases between.

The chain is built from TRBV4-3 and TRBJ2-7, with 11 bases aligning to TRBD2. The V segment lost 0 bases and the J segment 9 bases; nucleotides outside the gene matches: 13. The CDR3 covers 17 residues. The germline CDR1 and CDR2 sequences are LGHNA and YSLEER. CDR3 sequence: CASSQDRPTSGSARQYF. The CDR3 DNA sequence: TGCGCCAGCAGCCAAGATCGGCCTACTAGCGGGAGTGCTCGGCAGTACTTC.

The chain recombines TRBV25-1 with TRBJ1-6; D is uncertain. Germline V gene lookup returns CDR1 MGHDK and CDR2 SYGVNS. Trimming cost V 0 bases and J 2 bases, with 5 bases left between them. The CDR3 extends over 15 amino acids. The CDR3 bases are TGTGCCAGCAGTGAATATAGCACCTATAATTCACCCCTCCACTTT. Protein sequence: CASSEYSTYNSPLHF.

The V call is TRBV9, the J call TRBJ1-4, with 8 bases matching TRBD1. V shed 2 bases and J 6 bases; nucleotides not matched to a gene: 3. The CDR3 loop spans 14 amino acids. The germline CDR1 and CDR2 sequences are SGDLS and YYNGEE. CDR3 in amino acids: CASSVDRGHEKLFF. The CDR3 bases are TGTGCCAGCAGCGTCGACAGGGGCCATGAAAAACTGTTTTTT.

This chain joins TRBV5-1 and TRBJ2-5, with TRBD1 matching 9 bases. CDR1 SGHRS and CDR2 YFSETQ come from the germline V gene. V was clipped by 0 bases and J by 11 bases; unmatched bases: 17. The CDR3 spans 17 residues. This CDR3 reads CASSLGTGQGRMGEQYF. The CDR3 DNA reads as TGCGCCAGCAGCTTGGGGACCGGACAGGGGCGGATGGGGGAGCAGTACTTC.

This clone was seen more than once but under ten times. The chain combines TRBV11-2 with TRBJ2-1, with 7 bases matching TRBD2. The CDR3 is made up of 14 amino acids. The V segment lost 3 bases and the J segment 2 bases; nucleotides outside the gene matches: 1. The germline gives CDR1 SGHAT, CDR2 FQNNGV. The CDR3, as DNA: TGTGCCAGCAGCTTCGGACTAGCCTACAATGAGCAGTTCTTC. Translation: CASSFGLAYNEQFF.

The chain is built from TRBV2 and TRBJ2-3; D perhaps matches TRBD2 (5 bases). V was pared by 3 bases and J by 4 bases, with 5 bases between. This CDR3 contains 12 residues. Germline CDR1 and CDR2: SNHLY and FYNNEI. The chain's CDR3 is CASSERADTQYF. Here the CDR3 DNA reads TGTGCCAGCAGTGAGAGGGCAGATACGCAGTATTTT.

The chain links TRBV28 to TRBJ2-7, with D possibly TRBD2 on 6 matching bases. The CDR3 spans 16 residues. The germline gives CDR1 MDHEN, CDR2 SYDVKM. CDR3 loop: CPHCYGSRSDFYEQYF. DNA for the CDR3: TGTCCTCACTGTTACGGGAGCCGGTCAGACTTCTACGAGCAGTACTTC.

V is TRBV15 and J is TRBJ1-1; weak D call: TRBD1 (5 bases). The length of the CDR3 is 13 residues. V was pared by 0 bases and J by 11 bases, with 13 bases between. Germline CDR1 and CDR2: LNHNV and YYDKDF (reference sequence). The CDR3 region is CATSRDEWGEAFF. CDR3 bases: TGTGCCACCAGCAGAGATGAGTGGGGGGAGGCTTTCTTT.

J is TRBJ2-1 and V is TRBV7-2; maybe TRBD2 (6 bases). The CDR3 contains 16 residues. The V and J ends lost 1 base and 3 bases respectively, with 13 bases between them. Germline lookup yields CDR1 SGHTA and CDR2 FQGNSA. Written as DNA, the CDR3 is TGTGCCAGCAGCTTAGGGGGTGCGGGACTCTACAATGAGCAGTTCTTC. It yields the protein CASSLGGAGLYNEQFF.

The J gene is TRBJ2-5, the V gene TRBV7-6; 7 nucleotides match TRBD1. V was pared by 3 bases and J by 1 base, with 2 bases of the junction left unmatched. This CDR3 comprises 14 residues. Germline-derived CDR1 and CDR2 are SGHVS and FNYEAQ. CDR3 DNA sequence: TGTGCCAGCAGCTTCGGGACAGTCCAAGAGACCCAGTACTTC. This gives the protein CASSFGTVQETQYF.

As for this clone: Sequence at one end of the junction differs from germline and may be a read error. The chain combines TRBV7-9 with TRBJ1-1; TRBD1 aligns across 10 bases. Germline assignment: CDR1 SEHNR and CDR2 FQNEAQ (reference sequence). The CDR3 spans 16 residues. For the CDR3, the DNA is TGTTCCAGCAGCTTAGTCTTGAGGGACAGGGGTACTGAAGCTTTCTTT. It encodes CSSSLVLRDRGTEAFF.

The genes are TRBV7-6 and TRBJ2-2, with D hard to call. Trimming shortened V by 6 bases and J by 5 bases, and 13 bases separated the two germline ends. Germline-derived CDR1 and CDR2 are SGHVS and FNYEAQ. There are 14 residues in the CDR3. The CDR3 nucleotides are TGTGCCAGCAGAAAGGAATCTAGAACCGGGGAGCTGTTTTTT. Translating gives CASRKESRTGELFF.